This TCR beta chain was captured in a study of early stage breast cancer tumors. In the study overall: Roughly eight ER+/PR+/HER2- tumors were invasive ductal; a few were invasive lobular.

TCRdb's copy holds only in-frame clones and misses some; the assay was immunoSEQ multiplex PCR. The top ten hold about 12% of the sample, which has fewer than 30,000 clones, 80% seen once. The CDR3 totals 16 residues. Trimming at V came to 5 bases and at J to 7 bases, leaving 12 bases not matched to a gene. CDR1 and CDR2 from the germline V gene are WSHSY and SAAADI. This receptor was obtained from a person in their 60s with breast cancer. Source material: blood. The chain links TRBV10-2 to TRBJ1-4; 8 nucleotides agree with TRBD1. CDR3 bases: TGCGCCAGCAGTATGGCAACAGGGGGTGAGGGTGAAAAACTGTTTTTT. Protein sequence: CASSMATGGEGEKLFF.